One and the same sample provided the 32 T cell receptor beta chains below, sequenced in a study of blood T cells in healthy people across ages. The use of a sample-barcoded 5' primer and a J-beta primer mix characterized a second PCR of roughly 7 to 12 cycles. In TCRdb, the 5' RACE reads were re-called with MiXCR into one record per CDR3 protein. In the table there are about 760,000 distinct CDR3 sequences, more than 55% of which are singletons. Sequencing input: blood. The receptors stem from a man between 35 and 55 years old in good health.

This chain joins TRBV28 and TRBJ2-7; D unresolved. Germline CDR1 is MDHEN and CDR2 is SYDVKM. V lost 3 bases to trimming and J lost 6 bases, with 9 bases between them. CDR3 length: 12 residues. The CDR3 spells CASSFPGSEQYF. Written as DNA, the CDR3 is TGTGCCAGCAGTTTTCCAGGAAGCGAGCAGTACTTC.

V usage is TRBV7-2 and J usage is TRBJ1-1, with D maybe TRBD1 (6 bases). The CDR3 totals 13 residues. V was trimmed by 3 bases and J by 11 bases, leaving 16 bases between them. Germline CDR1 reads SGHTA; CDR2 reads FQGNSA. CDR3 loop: CASSFSGGASAFF. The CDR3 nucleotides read TGTGCCAGCAGCTTTTCTGGGGGCGCTTCCGCTTTCTTT.

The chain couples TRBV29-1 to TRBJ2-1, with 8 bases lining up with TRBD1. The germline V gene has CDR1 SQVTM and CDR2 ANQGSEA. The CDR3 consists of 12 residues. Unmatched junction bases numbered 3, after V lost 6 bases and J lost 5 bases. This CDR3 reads CSVQGVDNEQFF. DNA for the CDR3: TGCAGCGTACAGGGGGTAGACAATGAGCAGTTCTTC.

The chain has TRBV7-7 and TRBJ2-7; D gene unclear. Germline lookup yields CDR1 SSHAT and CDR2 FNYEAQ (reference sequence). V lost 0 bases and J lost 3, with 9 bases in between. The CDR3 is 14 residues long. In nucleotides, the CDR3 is TGTGCCAGCAGCTTAGCGCAGTCGGGCTACGAGCAGTACTTC. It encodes CASSLAQSGYEQYF. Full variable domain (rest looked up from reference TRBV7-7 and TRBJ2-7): GAGVSQSPRYKVTKRGQDVTLRCDPISSHATLYWYQQALGQGPEFLTYFNYEAQPDKSGLPSDRFSAERPEGSISTLTIQRTEQRDSAMYRCASSLAQSGYEQYFGPGTRLTVT.

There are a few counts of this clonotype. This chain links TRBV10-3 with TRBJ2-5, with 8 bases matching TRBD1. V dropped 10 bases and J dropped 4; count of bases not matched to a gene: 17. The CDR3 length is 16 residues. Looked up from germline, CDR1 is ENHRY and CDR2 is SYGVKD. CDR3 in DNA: TGTGCCACCCGCGGCCCATACTCCGGGACAGGAGAGACCCAGTACTTC. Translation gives CATRGPYSGTGETQYF.

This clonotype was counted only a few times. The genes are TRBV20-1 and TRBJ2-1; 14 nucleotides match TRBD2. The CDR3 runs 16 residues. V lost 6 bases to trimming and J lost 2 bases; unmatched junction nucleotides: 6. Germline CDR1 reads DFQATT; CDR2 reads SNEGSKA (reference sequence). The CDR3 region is CSAGTSGSSPYNEQFF. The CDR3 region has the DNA TGCAGTGCCGGGACTAGCGGGAGTTCTCCCTACAATGAGCAGTTCTTC.

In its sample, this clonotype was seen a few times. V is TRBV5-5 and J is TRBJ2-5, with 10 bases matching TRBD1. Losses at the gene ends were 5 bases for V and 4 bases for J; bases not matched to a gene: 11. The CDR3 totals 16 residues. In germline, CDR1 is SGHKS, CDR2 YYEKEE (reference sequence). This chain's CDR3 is CASRTPGTGERETQYF. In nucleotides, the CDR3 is TGTGCCAGCAGGACCCCAGGGACAGGGGAGAGAGAGACCCAGTACTTC.

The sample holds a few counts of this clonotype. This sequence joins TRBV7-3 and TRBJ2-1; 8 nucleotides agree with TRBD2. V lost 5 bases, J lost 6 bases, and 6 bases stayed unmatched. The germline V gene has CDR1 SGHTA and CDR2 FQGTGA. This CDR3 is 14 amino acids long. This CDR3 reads CASSPTGGANEQFF. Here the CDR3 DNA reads TGTGCCAGCAGCCCTACGGGAGGGGCCAATGAGCAGTTCTTC.

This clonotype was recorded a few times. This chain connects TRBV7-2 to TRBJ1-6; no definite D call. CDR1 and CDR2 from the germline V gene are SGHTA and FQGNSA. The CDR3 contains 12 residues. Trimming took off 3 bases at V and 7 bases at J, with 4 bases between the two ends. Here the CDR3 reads CASSLNNSPLHF. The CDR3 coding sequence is TGTGCCAGCAGCTTGAACAATTCACCCCTCCACTTT.

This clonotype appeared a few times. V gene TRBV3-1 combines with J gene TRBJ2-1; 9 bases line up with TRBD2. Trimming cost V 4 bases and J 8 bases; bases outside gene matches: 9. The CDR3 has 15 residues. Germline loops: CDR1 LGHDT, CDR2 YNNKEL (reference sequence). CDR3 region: CASSRSAGGGDEQFF. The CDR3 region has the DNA TGTGCCAGCAGCCGGTCTGCGGGGGGGGGAGATGAGCAGTTCTTC.

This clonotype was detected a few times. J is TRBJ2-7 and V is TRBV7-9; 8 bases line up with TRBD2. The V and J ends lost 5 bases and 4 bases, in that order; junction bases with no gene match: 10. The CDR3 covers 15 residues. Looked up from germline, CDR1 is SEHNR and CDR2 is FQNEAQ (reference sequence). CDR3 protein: CASSSGSQAGYEQYF. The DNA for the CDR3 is TGTGCCAGCAGCAGCGGGAGCCAGGCGGGATACGAGCAGTACTTC.

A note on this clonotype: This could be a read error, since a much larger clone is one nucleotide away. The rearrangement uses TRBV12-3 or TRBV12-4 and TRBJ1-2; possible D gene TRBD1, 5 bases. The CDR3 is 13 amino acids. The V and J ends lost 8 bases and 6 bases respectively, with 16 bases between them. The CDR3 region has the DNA TGTGCCAGCTACCCCGGGACCCAGGATGGCTACACCTTC. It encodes CASYPGTQDGYTF.

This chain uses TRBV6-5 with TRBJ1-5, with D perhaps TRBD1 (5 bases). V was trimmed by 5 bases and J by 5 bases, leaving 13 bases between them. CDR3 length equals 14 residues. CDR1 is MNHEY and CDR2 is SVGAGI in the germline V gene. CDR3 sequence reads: CASSTLLGDQPQHF. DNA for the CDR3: TGTGCCAGCAGTACCCTTTTGGGGGATCAGCCCCAGCATTTT.

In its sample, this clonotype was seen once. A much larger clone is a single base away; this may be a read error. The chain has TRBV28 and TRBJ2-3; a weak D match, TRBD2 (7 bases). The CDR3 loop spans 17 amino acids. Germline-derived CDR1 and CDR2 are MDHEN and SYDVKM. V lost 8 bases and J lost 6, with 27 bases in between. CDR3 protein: CASGSDRTAAGVDTQYF. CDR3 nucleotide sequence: TGTGCCAGCGGTTCCGACAGGACTGCTGCGGGGGTGGATACGCAGTATTTT.

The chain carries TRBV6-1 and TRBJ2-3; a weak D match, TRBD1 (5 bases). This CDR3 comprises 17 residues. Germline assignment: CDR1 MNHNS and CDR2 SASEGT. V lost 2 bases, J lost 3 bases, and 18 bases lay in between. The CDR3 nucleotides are TGTGCCAGCAGTGAAAGTTTTGGGGCCCTGTCAACAGATACGCAGTATTTT. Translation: CASSESFGALSTDTQYF.

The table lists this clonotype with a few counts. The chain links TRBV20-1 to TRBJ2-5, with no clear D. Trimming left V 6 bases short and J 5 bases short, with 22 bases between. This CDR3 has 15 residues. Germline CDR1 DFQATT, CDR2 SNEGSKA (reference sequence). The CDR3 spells CSAHSAGLGLETQYF. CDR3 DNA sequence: TGCAGTGCCCACAGTGCCGGCCTCGGGTTGGAGACCCAGTACTTC.

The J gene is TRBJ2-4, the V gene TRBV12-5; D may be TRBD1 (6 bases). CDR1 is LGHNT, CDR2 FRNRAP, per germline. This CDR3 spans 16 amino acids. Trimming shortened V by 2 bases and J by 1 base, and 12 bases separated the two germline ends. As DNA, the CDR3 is TGTGCTAGTGGTTTGCCCACAGGGCGCGCCAAAAACATTCAGTACTTC. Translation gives CASGLPTGRAKNIQYF.

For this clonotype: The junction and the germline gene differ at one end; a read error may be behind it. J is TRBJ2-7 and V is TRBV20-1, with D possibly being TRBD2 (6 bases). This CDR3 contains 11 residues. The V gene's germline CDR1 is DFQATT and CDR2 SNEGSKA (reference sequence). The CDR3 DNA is TGCAGTGCTGGAGACGCGGGATCGGCGTACTTC. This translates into CSAGDAGSAYF.

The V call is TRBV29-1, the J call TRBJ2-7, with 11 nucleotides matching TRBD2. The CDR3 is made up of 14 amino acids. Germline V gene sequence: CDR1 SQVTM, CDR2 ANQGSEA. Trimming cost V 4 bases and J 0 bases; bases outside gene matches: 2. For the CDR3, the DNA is TGCAGCGTTGTGACTAGCGGGAACTCCTACGAGCAGTACTTC. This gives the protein CSVVTSGNSYEQYF.

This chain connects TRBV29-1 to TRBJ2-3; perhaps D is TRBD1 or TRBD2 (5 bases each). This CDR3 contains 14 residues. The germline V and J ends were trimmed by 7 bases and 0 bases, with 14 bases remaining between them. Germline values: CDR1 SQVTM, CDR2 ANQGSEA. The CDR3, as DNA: TGCAGCGCTCGCCGGGACCGGAGCACAGATACGCAGTATTTT. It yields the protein CSARRDRSTDTQYF.

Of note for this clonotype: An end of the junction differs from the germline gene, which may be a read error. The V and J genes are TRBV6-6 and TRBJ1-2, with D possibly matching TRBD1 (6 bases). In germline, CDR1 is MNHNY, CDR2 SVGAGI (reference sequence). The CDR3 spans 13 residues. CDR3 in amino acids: CAGRRQAAYGYTF. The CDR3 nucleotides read TGTGCCGGCAGAAGACAGGCCGCCTATGGCTACACCTTC.

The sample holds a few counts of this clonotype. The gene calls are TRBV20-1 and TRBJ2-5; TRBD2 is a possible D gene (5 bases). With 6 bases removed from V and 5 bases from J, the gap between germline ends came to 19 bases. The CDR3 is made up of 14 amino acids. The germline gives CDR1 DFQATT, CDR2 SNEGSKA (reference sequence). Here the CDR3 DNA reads TGCAGTGCCCTCCCGAACAGCGGTGGGGAGACCCAGTACTTC. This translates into CSALPNSGGETQYF.

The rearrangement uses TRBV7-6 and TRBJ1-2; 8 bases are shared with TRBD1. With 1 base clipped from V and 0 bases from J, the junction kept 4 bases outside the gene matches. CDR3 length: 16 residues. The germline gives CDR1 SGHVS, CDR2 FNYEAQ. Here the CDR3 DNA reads TGTGCCAGCAGCTTAGGAAGGACAGGGACTAACTATGGCTACACCTTC. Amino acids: CASSLGRTGTNYGYTF.

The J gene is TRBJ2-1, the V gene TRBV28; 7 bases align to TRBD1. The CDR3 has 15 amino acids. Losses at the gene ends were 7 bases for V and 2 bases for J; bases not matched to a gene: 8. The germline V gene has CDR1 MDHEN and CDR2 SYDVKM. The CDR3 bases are TGTGCCAGCACCAGAGGGGGCGGCCCCTACAATGAGCAGTTCTTC. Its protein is CASTRGGGPYNEQFF.

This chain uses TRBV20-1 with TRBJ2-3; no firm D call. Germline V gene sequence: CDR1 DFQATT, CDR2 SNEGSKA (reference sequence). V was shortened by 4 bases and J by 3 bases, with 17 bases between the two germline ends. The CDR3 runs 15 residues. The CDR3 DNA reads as TGCAGTGCTACGCGTACCAGGACCTGGACAGATACGCAGTATTTT. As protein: CSATRTRTWTDTQYF.

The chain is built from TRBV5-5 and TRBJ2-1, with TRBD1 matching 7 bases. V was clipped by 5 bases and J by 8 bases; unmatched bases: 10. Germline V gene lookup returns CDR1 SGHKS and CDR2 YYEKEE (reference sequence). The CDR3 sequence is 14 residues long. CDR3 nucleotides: TGTGCCAGCAGGGCCGGGACAGATATGTATGAGCAGTTCTTC. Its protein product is CASRAGTDMYEQFF. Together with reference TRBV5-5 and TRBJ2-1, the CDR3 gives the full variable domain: DAGVTQSPTHLIKTRGQQVTLRCSPISGHKSVSWYQQVLGQGPQFIFQYYEKEERGRGNFPDRFSARQFPNYSSELNVNALLLGDSALYLCASRAGTDMYEQFFGPGTRLTVL.

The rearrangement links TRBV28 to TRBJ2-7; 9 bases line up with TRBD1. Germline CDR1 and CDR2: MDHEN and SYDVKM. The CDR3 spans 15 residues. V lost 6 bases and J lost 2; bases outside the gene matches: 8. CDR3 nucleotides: TGTGCCAGCAGGTCTAACAGGGGGCTCGCCTACGAGCAGTACTTC. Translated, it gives CASRSNRGLAYEQYF.

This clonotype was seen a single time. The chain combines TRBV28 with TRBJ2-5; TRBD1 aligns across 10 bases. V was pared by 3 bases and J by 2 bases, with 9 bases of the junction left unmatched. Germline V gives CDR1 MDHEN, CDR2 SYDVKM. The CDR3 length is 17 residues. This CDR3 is CASSFGRTGGVQETQYF. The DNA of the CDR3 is TGTGCCAGCAGTTTTGGGAGGACAGGGGGAGTACAAGAGACCCAGTACTTC.

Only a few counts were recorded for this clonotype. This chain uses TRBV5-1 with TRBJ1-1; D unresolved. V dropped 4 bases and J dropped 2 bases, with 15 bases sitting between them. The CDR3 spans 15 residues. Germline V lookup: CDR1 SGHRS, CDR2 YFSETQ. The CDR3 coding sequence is TGCGCCAGCAGCCCCCCCGTGGACGCTAACACTGAAGCTTTCTTT. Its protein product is CASSPPVDANTEAFF.

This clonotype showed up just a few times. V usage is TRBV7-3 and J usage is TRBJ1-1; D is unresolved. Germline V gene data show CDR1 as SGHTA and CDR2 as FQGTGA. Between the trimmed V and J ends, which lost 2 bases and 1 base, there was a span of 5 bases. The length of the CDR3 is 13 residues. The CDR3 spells CASSLWQNTEAFF. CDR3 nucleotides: TGTGCCAGCAGCTTATGGCAGAACACTGAAGCTTTCTTT. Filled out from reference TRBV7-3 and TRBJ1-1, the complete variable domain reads GAGVSQTPSNKVTEKGKYVELRCDPISGHTALYWYRQSLGQGPEFLIYFQGTGAADDSGLPNDRFFAVRPEGSVSTLKIQRTERGDSAVYLCASSLWQNTEAFFGQGTRLTVV.

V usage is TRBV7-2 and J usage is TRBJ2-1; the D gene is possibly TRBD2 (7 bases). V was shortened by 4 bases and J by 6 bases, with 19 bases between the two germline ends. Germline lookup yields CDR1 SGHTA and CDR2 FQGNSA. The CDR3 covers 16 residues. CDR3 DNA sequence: TGTGCCAGCAGCTGGCCTCTGGGGGGGGCGCCCAATGAGCAGTTCTTC. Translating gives CASSWPLGGAPNEQFF.

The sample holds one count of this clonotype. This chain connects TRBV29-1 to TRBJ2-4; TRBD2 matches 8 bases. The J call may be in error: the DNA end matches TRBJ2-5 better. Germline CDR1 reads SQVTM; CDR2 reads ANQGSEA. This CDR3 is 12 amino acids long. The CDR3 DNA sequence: TGCAGCCAGACGGGAGGGGGGGAGACCCAGTACTTC. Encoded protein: CSQTGGGETQYF.